This TCR beta chain was identified in a study of blood T cell repertoires in COVID-19. The CDR3 runs 13 residues. V lost 6 bases and J 3 bases, leaving 9 bases between the germline ends. Original handling: Reference gene primer amplification gave estimated nucleated cell counts. Clones were sequenced by immunoSEQ multiplex PCR, and TCRdb holds only the in-frame ones, with some missing. V, J and clone size derive from that table, while D and trimming were established from the DNA sequence. The sample carries around 110,000 clones, around nine tenths recorded once. Material for sequencing was peripheral blood. This TCR derives from a man in his forties with acute or convalescent COVID-19. This rearrangement joins TRBV12-3 or TRBV12-4 to TRBJ2-1, with D tentatively TRBD2 (5 bases). The CDR3 sequence is CASRTGNYNEQFF. As DNA, the CDR3 is TGTGCCAGCAGGACCGGGAACTACAATGAGCAGTTCTTC.